This T cell receptor beta chain emerged from a study of T cell repertoires in cytomegalovirus infection. Turning to the study itself: An indication of both CMV infection and matching HLA type came from public TCR beta signatures. Whole-study findings and limits: Ex vivo, HLA-C-restricted CMV-specific TCR beta clonotypes prevailed over the rest of the response.

V lost 4 bases and J lost 1, with 14 bases in between. The CDR3 consists of 14 residues. CDR1 DFQATT and CDR2 SNEGSKA come from the germline V gene (reference sequence). About this clonotype: What it binds is unknown.

TCRdb re-derived calls from the reads in MiXCR, one entry per CDR3 protein. Of roughly 240,000 distinct CDR3 sequences listed, 6% to 8% are singletons. Input material: PBMCs. The V call is TRBV20-1, the J call TRBJ2-7; no firm D call. This TCR came from a human donor in good health (CMV status not recorded). Some clones in this sample may be carry-over from other donors' samples. Written as DNA, the CDR3 is TGCAGTGCTAATTTCGTGCGATCGTCCTACGAGCAGTACTTC. As protein: CSANFVRSSYEQYF.